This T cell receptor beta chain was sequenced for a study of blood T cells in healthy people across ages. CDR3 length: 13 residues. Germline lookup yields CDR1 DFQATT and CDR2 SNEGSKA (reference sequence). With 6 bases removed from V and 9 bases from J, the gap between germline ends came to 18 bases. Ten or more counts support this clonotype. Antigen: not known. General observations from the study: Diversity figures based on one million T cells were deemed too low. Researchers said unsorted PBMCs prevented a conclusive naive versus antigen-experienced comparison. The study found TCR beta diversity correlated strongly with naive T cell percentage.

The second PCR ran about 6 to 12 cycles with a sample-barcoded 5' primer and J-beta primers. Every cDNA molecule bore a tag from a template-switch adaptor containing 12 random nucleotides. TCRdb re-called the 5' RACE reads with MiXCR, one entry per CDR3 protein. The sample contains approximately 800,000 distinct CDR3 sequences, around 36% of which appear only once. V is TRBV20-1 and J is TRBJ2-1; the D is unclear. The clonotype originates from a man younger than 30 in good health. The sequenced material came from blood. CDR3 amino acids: CSAETPPSGEQFF. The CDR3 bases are TGCAGTGCCGAGACTCCCCCGAGTGGTGAGCAGTTCTTC.